This TCR beta chain was profiled in a study of sequential checkpoint blockade in melanoma. Overall study: After both sequences, patients received maintenance nivolumab. Over 20 patients had matched tumor biopsies before treatment and at week 13 after nivolumab or ipilimumab alone. DNA from 91 pretreatment tumor samples underwent TCRβ immunosequencing.

Profiling relied on immunoSEQ multiplex PCR, and the TCRdb table lists in-frame clones only, not all of them. The data show around 1,400 clones, approximately 23% seen once. This CDR3 is 14 amino acids long. In germline, CDR1 is KGHSH, CDR2 LQKENI. Trimming removed 3 bases from V and 5 bases from J; junction bases left unmatched: 7. Treatment described: randomized to nivolumab then ipilimumab (arm A) or the reverse (arm B). The clonotype comes from a human donor with melanoma. The input for sequencing was tumor tissue (inferred from file names), taken from a patient given nivolumab and ipilimumab in sequence. The chain has TRBV18 and TRBJ2-7; 7 bases agree with TRBD1. The CDR3 loop reads CASSPAQQGNEQYF. The CDR3 nucleotides are TGTGCCAGCTCACCGGCCCAACAGGGGAACGAGCAGTACTTC.